The 29 T cell receptor beta chains below all came from one sample that was sequenced in a study of Ad26.COV2.S vaccination and SARS-CoV-2 variants. Data came from immunoSEQ multiplex PCR; TCRdb stores just in-frame clones and leaves some out. The table shows over 350,000 clones, with about 88% occurring only once. Indicated treatment: roughly 18 received Ad26.COV2.S at low or high dose, single or two shots; several received placebo; per-sample allocation not given. Samples came from day 63 after the first vaccine or placebo injection. The input for sequencing was peripheral blood, taken in a trial of Ad26.COV2.S vaccine versus placebo. The receptors shown here come from a person between 18 and 65 years old who received the Ad26.COV2.S COVID-19 vaccine or a placebo.

The chain uses TRBV12-3 or TRBV12-4 and TRBJ1-2; D remains ambiguous. CDR3 size: 11 residues. V lost 3 bases to trimming and J lost 8 bases, with 7 bases between them. The CDR3 reads CASSFLGGYTF. CDR3 nucleotide sequence: TGTGCCAGCAGTTTTCTAGGAGGCTACACCTTC.

The rearrangement links TRBV5-4 to TRBJ1-1, with no clear D. The CDR3 is 13 amino acids. V was shortened by 3 bases and J by 2 bases, with 8 bases between the two germline ends. Germline V CDR1 and CDR2: SGHNT, YYREEE (reference sequence). The CDR3 region has the DNA TGTGCCAGCAGCTCTGCGGTTAACACTGAAGCTTTCTTT. This codes for CASSSAVNTEAFF.

The rearrangement uses TRBV11-2 and TRBJ1-2; 8 bases match TRBD1. Germline lookup yields CDR1 SGHAT and CDR2 FQNNGV. This CDR3 has 15 residues. V was clipped by 4 bases and J by 3 bases; unmatched bases: 7. Here the CDR3 reads CASSSIPGGHYGYTF. DNA of the CDR3: TGTGCCAGCAGCTCGATCCCAGGGGGCCACTATGGCTACACCTTC.

CDR3 in DNA: TGTGCCAGCAGTGGCCCGGGGGGTGTGAACACTGAAGCTTTCTTT. This encodes CASSGPGGVNTEAFF. The chain recombines TRBV2 with TRBJ1-1, with D perhaps matching TRBD1 (5 bases). V dropped 4 bases and J dropped 0 bases, with 12 bases sitting between them. CDR3 length equals 15 residues. Germline loops: CDR1 SNHLY, CDR2 FYNNEI.

The chain is built from TRBV19 and TRBJ2-7; D is ambiguous. V lost 1 base and J 0 bases, leaving 10 bases between the germline ends. Germline CDR1 LNHDA, CDR2 SQIVND (reference sequence). The CDR3 is made up of 15 amino acids. The CDR3 nucleotides are TGTGCCAGTAGTATAGCCCCCATCCCCTCCTACGAGCAGTACTTC. Translated, it gives CASSIAPIPSYEQYF.

The chain's CDR3 is CASSLTGGLNIQYF. The CDR3, as DNA: TGTGCCAGCAGCTTGACAGGGGGCTTGAACATTCAGTACTTC. The V call is TRBV5-8, the J call TRBJ2-4; 9 nucleotides align to TRBD1. Trimming at V came to 1 base and at J to 7 bases, leaving 3 bases not matched to a gene. The germline V gene has CDR1 SGHTS and CDR2 YDEGEE. The length of the CDR3 is 14 residues.

The CDR3 bases are TGCGCCAGCAGCTTGGGGTCTAGCGGGACGAACACCGGGGAGCTGTTTTTT. Translation: CASSLGSSGTNTGELFF. The chain couples TRBV5-1 to TRBJ2-2, with TRBD2 matching 9 bases. Trimming cost V 0 bases and J 0 bases; bases outside gene matches: 3. The CDR3 contains 17 residues. Germline V gene lookup returns CDR1 SGHRS and CDR2 YFSETQ.

This clone was recorded a few times. V usage is TRBV10-3 and J usage is TRBJ1-5; 7 nucleotides agree with TRBD1. The CDR3 is made up of 15 amino acids. The ends lost 6 bases at V and 1 base at J; junction bases unmatched: 6. Germline lookup yields CDR1 ENHRY and CDR2 SYGVKD. CDR3 sequence: CAISPTGWSNQPQHF. In DNA, the CDR3 is TGTGCCATCAGCCCGACAGGGTGGAGCAATCAGCCCCAGCATTTT.

In its sample, this clone was seen once. The chain recombines TRBV14 with TRBJ2-2; 10 bases match TRBD1. This CDR3 has 16 amino acids. Germline CDR1 and CDR2: SGHDN and FVKESK. V lost 2 bases, J lost 3 bases, and 3 bases stayed unmatched. CDR3 nucleotide sequence: TGTGCCAGCAGCCAACCCGGGACAGGGGACACCGGGGAGCTGTTTTTT. Protein: CASSQPGTGDTGELFF.

In this sample, this clone turned up once. The V and J genes are TRBV4-1 and TRBJ2-3; the match to TRBD2 covers 13 bases. CDR1 MGHRA and CDR2 YSYEKL come from the germline V gene. The trim removed 5 bases at V and 7 bases at J, leaving 9 bases unmatched. The CDR3 is 16 amino acids. The CDR3 protein is CASSWLTSGGTNTQYF. CDR3 in DNA: TGCGCCAGCAGCTGGCTGACTAGCGGGGGGACTAATACGCAGTATTTT.

This sequence joins TRBV5-4 and TRBJ2-5, with 10 bases aligning to TRBD2. The CDR3 has 17 amino acids. Unmatched junction bases numbered 15, after V lost 6 bases and J lost 4 bases. Looked up from germline, CDR1 is SGHNT and CDR2 is YYREEE (reference sequence). This chain's CDR3 is CASIPGTLAGVVETQYF. The DNA of the CDR3 is TGTGCCAGCATACCCGGAACTCTAGCGGGGGTAGTAGAGACCCAGTACTTC.

V gene TRBV6-2 or TRBV6-3 combines with J gene TRBJ2-5; 9 nucleotides agree with TRBD2. V shed 4 bases, J shed 4 bases, and the junction held 7 bases outside the gene matches. The CDR3 is made up of 15 amino acids. The germline CDR1 and CDR2 sequences are MNHEY and SVGEGT. CDR3 DNA: TGTGCCAGCAGTTCAGGCGGGGGGGCCATAGAGACCCAGTACTTC. It codes for CASSSGGGAIETQYF.

The rearrangement uses TRBV19 and TRBJ1-1, with D hard to call. Between the trimmed V and J ends, which lost 6 bases and 6 bases, there was a span of 14 bases. CDR1 LNHDA and CDR2 SQIVND come from the germline V gene (reference sequence). The CDR3 contains 13 residues. The CDR3 DNA sequence: TGTGCCAGTAGGGGCGTATCGGTTTCTGAAGCTTTCTTT. It codes for CASRGVSVSEAFF. Combining the CDR3 with reference TRBV19 and TRBJ1-1 gives the whole variable domain DGGITQSPKYLFRKEGQNVTLSCEQNLNHDAMYWYRQDPGQGLRLIYYSQIVNDFQKGDIAEGYSVSREKKESFPLTVTSAQKNPTAFYLCASRGVSVSEAFFGQGTRLTVV.

This chain uses TRBV5-6 with TRBJ2-7; 10 bases agree with TRBD1. CDR3 size: 16 residues. Germline-derived CDR1 and CDR2 are SGHDT and YYEEEE. V gave up 4 bases and J gave up 4 bases; unmatched junction bases: 11. DNA of the CDR3: TGTGCCAGCAGCCTAAGCTTGAGACAGGGGGCATACGAGCAGTACTTC. Amino acid sequence: CASSLSLRQGAYEQYF. Filled out from reference TRBV5-6 and TRBJ2-7, the complete variable domain reads DAGVTQSPTHLIKTRGQQVTLRCSPKSGHDTVSWYQQALGQGPQFIFQYYEEEERQRGNFPDRFSGHQFPNYSSELNVNALLLGDSALYLCASSLSLRQGAYEQYFGPGTRLTVT.

This chain connects TRBV19 to TRBJ2-2; D not certain. V was cut by 1 base and J by 1 base, with 7 bases left in between. The germline V gene encodes CDR1 LNHDA and CDR2 SQIVND (reference sequence). The CDR3 sequence is 15 residues long. DNA for the CDR3: TGTGCCAGTAGTATAGGAGGCCAGAACACCGGGGAGCTGTTTTTT. This codes for CASSIGGQNTGELFF.

The chain joins TRBV12-3 or TRBV12-4 to TRBJ1-5; no reliable D call. There are 12 residues in the CDR3. Trimming pared 5 bases from V and 7 bases from J, leaving 9 bases between. The CDR3 region is CASSVDGQPQHF. CDR3 DNA: TGTGCCAGCAGTGTAGACGGACAGCCCCAGCATTTT.

The chain employs TRBV9 and TRBJ1-6; maybe TRBD1 (5 bases). V lost 3 bases to trimming and J lost 0 bases, with 13 bases between them. The length of the CDR3 is 17 residues. Germline assignment: CDR1 SGDLS and CDR2 YYNGEE. This chain's CDR3 is CASSAQGVGSYNSPLHF. Here the CDR3 DNA reads TGTGCCAGCAGCGCCCAAGGGGTAGGCTCCTATAATTCACCCCTCCACTTT. The full variable domain, rest sourced from reference TRBV9 and TRBJ1-6, is DSGVTQTPKHLITATGQRVTLRCSPRSGDLSVYWYQQSLDQGLQFLIQYYNGEERAKGNILERFSAQQFPDLHSELNLSSLELGDSALYFCASSAQGVGSYNSPLHFGNGTRLTVT.

The chain uses TRBV3-1 (or the pseudogene TRBV3-2) and TRBJ2-5, with TRBD2 matching over 7 bases. V lost 4 bases and J lost 5; bases outside the gene matches: 4. The germline V gene encodes CDR1 LGHDT and CDR2 YNNKEL (reference sequence). The CDR3 runs 13 residues. The CDR3 reads CASSPGLEETQYF. CDR3 sequence (DNA): TGTGCCAGCAGCCCTGGACTAGAGGAGACCCAGTACTTC.

In the case of this clone: One end of the junction varies from germline; a read error may be responsible. The gene calls are TRBV11-2 and TRBJ1-4; no reliable D call. Germline V lookup: CDR1 SGHAT, CDR2 FQNNGV. CDR3 size: 12 residues. The CDR3 DNA follows: TGTGCCAGCAGCTCCTCCTATGGGCCAGTAGTTTTT. Translation: CASSSSYGPVVF.

This clone was found once. The chain carries TRBV18 and TRBJ2-7; 9 bases match TRBD1. V shed 4 bases, J shed 5 bases, and the junction held 3 bases outside the gene matches. CDR3 length equals 13 residues. Germline values: CDR1 KGHSH, CDR2 LQKENI. The CDR3 nucleotides read TGTGCCAGCTCACGGGACAGGGAGGACGAGCAGTACTTC. Protein sequence: CASSRDREDEQYF.

J is TRBJ2-7 and V is TRBV29-1; tentative D call: TRBD1 (6 bases). V was clipped by 7 bases and J by 2 bases, with 15 bases between them. The germline gives CDR1 SQVTM, CDR2 ANQGSEA. The CDR3 covers 13 residues. CDR3 coding DNA: TGCAGCGCGACAGGCGTCCCTACCTACGAGCAGTACTTC. This translates into CSATGVPTYEQYF.

This clone has only one observation. This chain connects TRBV19 to TRBJ2-7; D is unresolved. V dropped 4 bases and J dropped 0 bases, with 10 bases sitting between them. The CDR3 covers 14 residues. Germline loops: CDR1 LNHDA, CDR2 SQIVND (reference sequence). Written as DNA, the CDR3 is TGTGCCAGTAGTAGAGGCTTCAACTCCTACGAGCAGTACTTC. It specifies CASSRGFNSYEQYF.

This rearrangement joins TRBV6-5 to TRBJ2-3; a possible D gene is TRBD2 (6 bases). Germline CDR1 and CDR2: MNHEY and SVGAGI. Trimming left V 2 bases short and J 5 bases short, with 11 bases between. The CDR3 totals 14 residues. The CDR3 region has the DNA TGTGCCAGCAGTTACGGACTGGGGGGAGATACGCAGTATTTT. This translates into CASSYGLGGDTQYF.

This chain joins TRBV19 and TRBJ1-4, with 7 bases identical to TRBD1. V lost 2 bases, J lost 6 bases, and 12 bases stayed unmatched. This CDR3 has 17 amino acids. The germline gives CDR1 LNHDA, CDR2 SQIVND (reference sequence). The CDR3 loop is CASSIQGVSRGDEKLFF. In DNA, the CDR3 is TGTGCCAGTAGTATACAGGGGGTATCCCGAGGCGATGAAAAACTGTTTTTT.

This chain uses TRBV19 with TRBJ2-7; 9 bases match TRBD1. With 5 bases clipped from V and 1 base from J, the junction kept 6 bases outside the gene matches. Germline-derived CDR1 and CDR2 are LNHDA and SQIVND (reference sequence). This CDR3 region has 15 residues. The CDR3 DNA is TGTGCCAGTAGTCCCGGGACAGGGAGTTCCTACGAGCAGTACTTC. This encodes CASSPGTGSSYEQYF.

The chain links TRBV2 to TRBJ2-7; 8 bases align to TRBD2. V dropped 4 bases and J dropped 7; count of bases not matched to a gene: 6. There are 13 residues in the CDR3. Germline V gene sequence: CDR1 SNHLY, CDR2 FYNNEI. CDR3 amino acids: CASSGMREEEQYF. CDR3 coding DNA: TGTGCCAGCAGTGGAATGCGGGAGGAGGAGCAGTACTTC.

The V gene is TRBV3-1 (or the pseudogene TRBV3-2), the J gene TRBJ1-1, with a possible D match to TRBD1 (5 bases). CDR1 and CDR2 (germline): LGHDT, YNNKEL (reference sequence). Trimming took 1 base from V and 8 from J, leaving 11 bases between them. The CDR3 loop spans 13 amino acids. The CDR3 nucleotides read TGTGCCAGCAGCCAAGCGTCGGGACGGGAAGCTTTCTTT. Translated, it gives CASSQASGREAFF.

The chain links TRBV12-3 or TRBV12-4 to TRBJ2-7; unclear D gene. The CDR3 is 11 amino acids. V lost 5 bases and J lost 6, with 8 bases in between. CDR3 DNA: TGTGCCAGCAGTGCCCACAGCGAGCAGTACTTC. Translated: CASSAHSEQYF.

The V call is TRBV5-8, the J call TRBJ2-2, with 7 positions matching TRBD2. The CDR3 runs 16 residues. Looked up from germline, CDR1 is SGHTS and CDR2 is YDEGEE. J gave up 3 bases and V 0 bases, and 5 bases lay outside the gene matches. The CDR3 protein is CASSLEASGYTGELFF. DNA of the CDR3: TGTGCCAGCAGCTTGGAAGCTAGCGGCTACACCGGGGAGCTGTTTTTT.